This T cell receptor (beta chain) was captured by sequencing in a study of T cells in Graves' hyperthyroidism and ophthalmopathy. About the research overall: Any treatment followed the collection of peripheral blood at initial diagnosis. Notes on the study in general: In blood, most of the thyroid clonotypes expanded above 0.001 were also present.

The investigators amplified TCR beta CDR3 regions from RNA transcripts. HTBI primers were used for first-round RT-PCR of the TCR CDR3. TCRdb used MiXCR to reprocess the multiplex PCR reads, holding one entry per CDR3 protein. The profile shows 650,000 to 700,000 distinct CDR3 sequences, roughly 17% of them singletons. This clonotype was seen many times. What it binds is unknown. The CDR3 extends over 18 amino acids. The germline V gene encodes CDR1 SNHLY and CDR2 FYNNEI. The ends lost 4 bases at V and 4 bases at J; junction bases unmatched: 15. Aged 18 to 65, the patients had hyperthyroidism that was newly diagnosed and had lasted under 2 months. Lactation, pregnancy, other autoimmune disease or uncontrolled infection led to exclusion of patients.

The rearrangement uses TRBV2 and TRBJ2-1; 8 bases match TRBD2. This sequence originates from a man aged 50 to 59 with Graves' hyperthyroidism. Sample: blood. CDR3 DNA: TGTGCCAGCAGTGTGGACCTTCCTTGGCGGGAGGTTTACAATGAGCAGTTCTTC. This sequence encodes CASSVDLPWREVYNEQFF. Full variable domain (remainder filled in from reference TRBV2 and TRBJ2-1): EPEVTQTPSHQVTQMGQEVILRCVPISNHLYFYWYRQILGQKVEFLVSFYNNEISEKSEIFDDQFSVERPDGSNFTLKIRSTKLEDSAMYFCASSVDLPWREVYNEQFFGPGTRLTVL.